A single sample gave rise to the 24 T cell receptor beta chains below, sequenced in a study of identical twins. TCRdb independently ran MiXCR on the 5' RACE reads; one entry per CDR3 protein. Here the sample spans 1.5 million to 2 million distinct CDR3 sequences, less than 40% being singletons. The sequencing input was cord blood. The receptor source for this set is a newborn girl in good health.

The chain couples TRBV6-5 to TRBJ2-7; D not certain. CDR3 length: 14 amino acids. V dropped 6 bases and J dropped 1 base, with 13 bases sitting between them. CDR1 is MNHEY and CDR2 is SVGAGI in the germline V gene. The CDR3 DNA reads TGTGCCAGCAGCCCTCCGGCTCAATCCTACGAGCAGTACTTC. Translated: CASSPPAQSYEQYF.

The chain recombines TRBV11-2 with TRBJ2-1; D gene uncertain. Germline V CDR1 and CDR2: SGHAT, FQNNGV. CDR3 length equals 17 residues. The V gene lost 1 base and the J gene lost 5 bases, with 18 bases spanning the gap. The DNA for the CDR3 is TGTGCCAGCAGCTTAGTGCGACTTCAAAAGGAAAACAATGAGCAGTTCTTC. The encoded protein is CASSLVRLQKENNEQFF.

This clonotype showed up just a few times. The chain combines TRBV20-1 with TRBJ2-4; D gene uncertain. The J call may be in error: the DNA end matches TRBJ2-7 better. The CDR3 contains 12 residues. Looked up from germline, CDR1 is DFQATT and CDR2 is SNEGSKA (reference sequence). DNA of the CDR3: TGCAGTGCCAAAGGGCGGTCCTACGAGCAGTACTTC. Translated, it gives CSAKGRSYEQYF.

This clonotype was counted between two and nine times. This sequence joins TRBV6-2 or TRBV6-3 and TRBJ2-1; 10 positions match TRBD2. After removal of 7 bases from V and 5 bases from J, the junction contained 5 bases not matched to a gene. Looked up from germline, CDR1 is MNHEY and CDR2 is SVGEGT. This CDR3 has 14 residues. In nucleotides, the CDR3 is TGTGCCAGCATCTTAGCGGGGGGCAACAATGAGCAGTTCTTC. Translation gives CASILAGGNNEQFF.

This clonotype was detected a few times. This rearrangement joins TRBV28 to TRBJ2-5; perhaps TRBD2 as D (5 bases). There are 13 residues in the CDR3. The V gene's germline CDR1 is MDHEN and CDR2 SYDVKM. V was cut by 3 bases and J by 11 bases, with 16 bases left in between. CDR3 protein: CASSLRAFGEQYF. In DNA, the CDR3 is TGTGCCAGCAGTTTGCGAGCGTTTGGGGAGCAGTACTTC.

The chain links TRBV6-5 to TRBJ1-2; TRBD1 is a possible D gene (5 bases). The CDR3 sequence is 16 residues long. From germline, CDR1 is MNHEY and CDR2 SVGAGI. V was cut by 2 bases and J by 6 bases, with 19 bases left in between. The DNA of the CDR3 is TGTGCCAGCAGTTACAAGAAGTTTGGGGAGACAGATGGCTACACCTTC. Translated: CASSYKKFGETDGYTF.

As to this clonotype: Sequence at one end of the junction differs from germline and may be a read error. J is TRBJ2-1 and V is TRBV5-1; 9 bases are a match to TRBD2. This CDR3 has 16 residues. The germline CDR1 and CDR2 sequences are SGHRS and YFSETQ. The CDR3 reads CASGLTSGHYPNEQFF. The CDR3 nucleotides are TGCGCCAGCGGCTTAACTAGCGGGCATTATCCCAATGAGCAGTTCTTC.

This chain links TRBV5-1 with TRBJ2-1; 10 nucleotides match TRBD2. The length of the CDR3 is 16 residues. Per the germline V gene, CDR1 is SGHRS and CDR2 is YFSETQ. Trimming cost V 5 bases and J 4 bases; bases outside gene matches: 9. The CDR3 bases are TGCGCCAGCAGGGCGCTAGCGGGAGCAGGGTACAATGAGCAGTTCTTC. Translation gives CASRALAGAGYNEQFF.

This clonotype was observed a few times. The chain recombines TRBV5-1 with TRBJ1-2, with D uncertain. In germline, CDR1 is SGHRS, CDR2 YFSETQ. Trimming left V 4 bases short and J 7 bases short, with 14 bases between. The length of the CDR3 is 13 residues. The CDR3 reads CASSPRTVAGYTF. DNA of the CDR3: TGCGCCAGCAGCCCAAGGACTGTAGCTGGCTACACCTTC.

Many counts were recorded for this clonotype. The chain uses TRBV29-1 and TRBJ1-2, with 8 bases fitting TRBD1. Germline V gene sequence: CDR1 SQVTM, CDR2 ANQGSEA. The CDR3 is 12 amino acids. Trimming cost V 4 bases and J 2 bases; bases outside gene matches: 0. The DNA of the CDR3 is TGCAGCGTTGGACAGGGGAACTATGGCTACACCTTC. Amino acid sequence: CSVGQGNYGYTF.

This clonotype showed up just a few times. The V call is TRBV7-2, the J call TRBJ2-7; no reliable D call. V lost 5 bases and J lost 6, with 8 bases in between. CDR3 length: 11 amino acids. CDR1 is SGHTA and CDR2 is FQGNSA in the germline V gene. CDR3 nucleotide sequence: TGTGCCAGCAGCATAAGCAGCGAGCAGTACTTC. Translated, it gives CASSISSEQYF.

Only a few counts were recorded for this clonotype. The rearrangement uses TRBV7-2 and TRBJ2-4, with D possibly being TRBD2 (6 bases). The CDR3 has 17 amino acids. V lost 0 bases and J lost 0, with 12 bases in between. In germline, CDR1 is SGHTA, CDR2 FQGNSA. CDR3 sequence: CASSLAGTLLAKNIQYF. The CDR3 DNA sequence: TGTGCCAGCAGCTTAGCCGGGACTCTACTAGCCAAAAACATTCAGTACTTC.

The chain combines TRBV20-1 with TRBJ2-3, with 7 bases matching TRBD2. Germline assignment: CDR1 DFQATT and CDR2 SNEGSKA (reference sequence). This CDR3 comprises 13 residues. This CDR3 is CRATSASTDTQYF. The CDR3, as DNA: TGCAGAGCCACTAGCGCTAGCACAGATACGCAGTATTTT.

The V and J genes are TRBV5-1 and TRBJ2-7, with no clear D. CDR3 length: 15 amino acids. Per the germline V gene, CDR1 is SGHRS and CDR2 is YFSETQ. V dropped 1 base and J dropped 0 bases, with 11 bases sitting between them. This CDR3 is CASSLPLVPSYEQYF. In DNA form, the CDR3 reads TGCGCCAGCAGCTTGCCCTTAGTTCCCTCCTACGAGCAGTACTTC.

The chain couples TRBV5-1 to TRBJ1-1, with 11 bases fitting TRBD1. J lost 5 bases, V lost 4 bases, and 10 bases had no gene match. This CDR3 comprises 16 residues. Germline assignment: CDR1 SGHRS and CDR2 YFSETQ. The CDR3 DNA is TGCGCCAGCAGCCCCGGTCGCGGGACAGGGGGGACTGAAGCTTTCTTT. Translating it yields CASSPGRGTGGTEAFF. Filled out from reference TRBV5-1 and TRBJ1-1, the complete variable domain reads KAGVTQTPRYLIKTRGQQVTLSCSPISGHRSVSWYQQTPGQGLQFLFEYFSETQRNKGNFPGRFSGRQFSNSRSEMNVSTLELGDSALYLCASSPGRGTGGTEAFFGQGTRLTVV.

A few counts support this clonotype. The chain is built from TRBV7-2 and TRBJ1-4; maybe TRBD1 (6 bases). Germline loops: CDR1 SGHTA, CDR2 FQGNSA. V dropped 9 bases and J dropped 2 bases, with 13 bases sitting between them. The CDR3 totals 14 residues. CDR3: CASGGGWTNEKLFF. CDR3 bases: TGTGCCAGTGGGGGCGGGTGGACTAATGAAAAACTGTTTTTT.

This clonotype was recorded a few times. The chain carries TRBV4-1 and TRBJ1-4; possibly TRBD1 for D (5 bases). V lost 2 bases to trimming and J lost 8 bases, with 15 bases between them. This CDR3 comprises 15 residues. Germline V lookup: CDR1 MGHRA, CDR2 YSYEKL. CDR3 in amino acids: CASSQTGTRLEKLFF. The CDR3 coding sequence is TGCGCCAGCAGCCAAACCGGGACGAGACTCGAAAAACTGTTTTTT.

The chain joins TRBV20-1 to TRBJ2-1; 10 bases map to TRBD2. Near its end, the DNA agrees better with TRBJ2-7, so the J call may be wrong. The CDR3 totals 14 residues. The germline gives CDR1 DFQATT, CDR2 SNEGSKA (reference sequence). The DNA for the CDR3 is TGCAGTGCTCACCTAGCGGGGGCCTACAATGAGCAGTACTTC. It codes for CSAHLAGAYNEQYF.

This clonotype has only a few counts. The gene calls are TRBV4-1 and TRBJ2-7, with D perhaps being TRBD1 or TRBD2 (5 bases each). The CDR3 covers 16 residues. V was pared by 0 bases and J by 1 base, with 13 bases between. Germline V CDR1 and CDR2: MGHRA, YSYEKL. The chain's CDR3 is CASSQEGRGPSYEQYF. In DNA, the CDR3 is TGCGCCAGCAGCCAAGAGGGAAGGGGACCATCCTACGAGCAGTACTTC.

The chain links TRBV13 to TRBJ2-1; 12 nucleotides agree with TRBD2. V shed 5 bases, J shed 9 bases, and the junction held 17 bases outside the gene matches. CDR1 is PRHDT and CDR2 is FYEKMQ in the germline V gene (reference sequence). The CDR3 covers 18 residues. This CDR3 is CASSPRLAGVPTIGEQFF. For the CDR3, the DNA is TGTGCCAGCAGCCCCCGACTAGCGGGAGTTCCCACAATCGGTGAGCAGTTCTTC.

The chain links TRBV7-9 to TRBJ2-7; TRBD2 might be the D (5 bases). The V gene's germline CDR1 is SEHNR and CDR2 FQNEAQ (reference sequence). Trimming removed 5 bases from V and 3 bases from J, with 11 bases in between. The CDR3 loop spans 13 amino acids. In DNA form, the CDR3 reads TGTGCCAGCAGCCCCAAGGACTTCTACGAGCAGTACTTC. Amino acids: CASSPKDFYEQYF.

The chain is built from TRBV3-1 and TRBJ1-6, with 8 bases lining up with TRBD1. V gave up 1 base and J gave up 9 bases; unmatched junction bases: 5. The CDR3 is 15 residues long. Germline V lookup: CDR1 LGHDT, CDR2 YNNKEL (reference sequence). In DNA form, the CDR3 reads TGTGCCAGCAGCCAAGGGACAGGGTGGAGTTCACCCCTCCACTTT. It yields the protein CASSQGTGWSSPLHF.

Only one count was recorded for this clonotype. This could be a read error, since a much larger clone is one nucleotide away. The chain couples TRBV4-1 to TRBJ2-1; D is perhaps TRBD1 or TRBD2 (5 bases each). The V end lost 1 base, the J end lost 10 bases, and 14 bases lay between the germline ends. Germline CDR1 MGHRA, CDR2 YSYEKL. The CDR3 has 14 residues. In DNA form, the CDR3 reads TGCGCCAGCAGCCAAGTTCTCGGGGCCTACGAGCAGTTCTTC. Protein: CASSQVLGAYEQFF.

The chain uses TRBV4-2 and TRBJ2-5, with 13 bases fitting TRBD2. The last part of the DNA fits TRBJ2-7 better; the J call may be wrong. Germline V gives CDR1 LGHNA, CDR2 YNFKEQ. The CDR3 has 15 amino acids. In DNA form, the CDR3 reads TGTGCCAGCAGCCATCGGACTAGCGGGAGCTACGAGCAGTACTTC. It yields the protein CASSHRTSGSYEQYF.